Detailed here is one TCR beta chain. Which antigen it targets is not known. Base-call qualities are not available, and no considerably larger clone is one nucleotide away. The cohort comprised approximately 700 healthy bone marrow donors. At the time of sampling, all cohort members were nominally healthy, though unrecorded immune exposures were likely present. The donor tested CMV seropositive and was one of the 289 seropositive cohort members. A peripheral blood sample was provided by each donor, and peripheral blood mononuclear cells were used for TCR beta sequencing. The Qiagen DNeasy Blood Extraction Kit was used to extract genomic DNA from the blood cell samples. This entry comes from a study of cytomegalovirus exposure and HLA in healthy donors (dated by TCRdb to 2015 to 2018). About the full investigation: In an earlier analysis of under 750 of the donors, 276 Gb of sequence data and 95 million to 130 million unique TCR beta sequences from roughly 190 million T cells were reported. The study aimed to test whether cataloging public T cell receptors could reveal signatures of past pathogen exposure. Of the approximately 400 genotyped donors, approximately 83% fell in the genetic ancestry cluster associated with self-reported Caucasian donors. Typing coverage varied by locus: 629-630 donors for A, B, C, DRB1 and DQB1; about 520 for DQA1; some 610 for DPA1; approximately 470 for DPB1. Across about 380 genotyped donors of the cohort, an average of roughly 250,000 unique TCR beta nucleotide sequences per donor were sequenced, and about a sixth of those sequences were non-productive. Rather than drawing on any new phenotypic data, the later analysis identified candidate immune exposures from TCR beta sequences and the way those sequences occurred across donors. Class I and class II HLA loci were covered by the typing at four-digit resolution. About 280 gigabases of sequencing data and roughly 90 million unique TCR sequences were included in an early release covering 550 to 800 HLA-typed donors. Genome-wide SNP genotypes for about 55% of the roughly 670 donors were used in a later genetic analysis, which treated that subset as a discovery cohort. A handful of DR-DQ haplotypes were handled as single units for association and clustering because linkage in the cohort was strong. The study profiled the T cell repertoires of hundreds of subjects by immunosequencing and related them to cytomegalovirus serostatus. Along with the roughly 670-subject first cohort, a separate validation cohort of some 130 different subjects was used. A later analysis re-examined previously published TCR beta repertoires from hundreds of donors and added high-resolution HLA genotyping to investigate patterns of TCR occurrence. The study combined high-throughput TCR immunosequencing, statistical association of individual TCRs with disease status, and machine learning to predict cytomegalovirus infection status. Donor age, sex, ethnicity and CMV serostatus were collected together with the repertoire data. To decide whether each TCR beta V gene segment behaved as functional or pseudogenic, an earlier analysis of 587 of the donors relied on high-throughput TCR beta sequencing. All discovery cohort repertoires had been generated on a single sequencing platform.

The CDR3 contains 10 residues, cysteine and phenylalanine counted. Just the 30-base CDR3 DNA is kept, in frame starting at base 1. The germline V gene supplies CDR1 SQVTM and CDR2 ANQGSEA. V is clipped by 7 bases and J by 0 bases, and the sequence between their germline boundaries is 3 bases long. The library was obtained by the immunoSEQ multiplex PCR assay. A mixture of 60 forward primers for TCR Vbeta segments and 13 reverse primers for TCR Jbeta segments was used in the multiplex PCR. The CDR3 region of rearranged TCR beta genes was amplified from genomic DNA with a multiplex PCR assay. The amplified TCR beta libraries were sequenced on the Illumina HiSeq System as 87-base-pair reads. Turning to the authors' computational methods: A later analysis counted about 76 million unique TCR beta chains across the 550 to 700 repertoires, and some 11 million of these chains were shared by at least two donors. Raw reads were error-corrected and collapsed into unique sequences by a nearest-neighbor algorithm in which closely related sequences were merged to remove PCR and sequencing errors. CDR3 sequences were aligned to IMGT reference sequences to assign V, D and J gene segments. For a sequence to be retained, at least a six-nucleotide match to both a V gene segment and a J gene segment was required. Rearrangements were called productive when the CDR3 lacked stop codons and stayed in frame with V and J; all others were non-productive. CDR3 was defined according to IMGT convention as the region running from the second conserved V-encoded cysteine to the conserved J-encoded phenylalanine. The earlier analysis of 500 to 600 of the donors excluded sequences that lacked an unambiguous match to a single V gene segment. An earlier analysis of a few hundred of the donors called V segments functional above 56.7% productive rearrangements and segregating when the between-donor standard deviation exceeded 5%. A statistical classification framework was built to diagnose cytomegalovirus status from the catalog of TCR beta chain sequences. In a later analysis, V and J genes were assigned by comparing TCR nucleotide sequences against IMGT/GENE-DB human TR gene sequences. The TCRdist pipeline was used in a later analysis to assign CDR3 sequences and most-parsimonious VDJ recombination scenarios. A later analysis defined each TCR beta chain by its CDR3 amino acid sequence plus V-gene family, and excluded reads lacking a unique V-gene family. In a later analysis, approximately 590 highly shared, low-generation-probability nucleotide sequences were removed to address suspected cross-contamination and a sequencing artifact. In a later analysis, a clonal expansion index was calculated for each public chain from normalized within-repertoire ranks of inferred template counts. Generation probabilities in a later analysis came from a VDJ recombination model fitted to out-of-frame rearrangements, and those results were checked against IGoR. In a later analysis, TCR-TCR, TCR-HLA and TCR-CMV co-occurrence was scored with hypergeometric tests, and a repertoire-size bias correction was applied to TCR pairs. To estimate false discovery rates, a later analysis permuted the HLA or CMV assignments 20 times. In a later analysis, co-occurring TCRs were grouped using DBSCAN, with TCRdist sequence similarity added in when clustering inside HLA-allele-positive subsets. Repertoires with fewer than 30,000 or more than 120,000 public chains, plus five repertoires with anomalous nucleotide sharing, were excluded from co-occurrence clustering. TCRdb re-hosts the immuneACCESS table, in-frame sequences only. Its copies lack some clones; in the studies checked, an unresolved V gene accounts for under half of them, and the cause for the rest is not known. The V and J calls and clone size come from that table; D and trimming were worked out from the DNA. Recorded for this sample are just over 80,000 clones; under 80% of them occurred a single time. 5.9% of the sample belongs to the ten largest clones.

Overall results and qualifications from the work: An association between a missense DCLRE1C variant and V-gene and J-gene trimming of TCR beta chains was found in a later genetic analysis and replicated in an independent cohort. Immune exposure information for the cohort was limited to CMV serostatus. Because some donors lacked HLA typing at each locus, the association tests relied only on the typed subset. A later analysis found that HLA-associated TCR beta chains were more clonally expanded and had lower generation probabilities than equally common non-associated chains. Some IMGT-functional V segments, including TRBV6-2 and TRBV6-3, could not be distinguished by the 87-base-pair reads and were therefore excluded. It was suggested by the authors that the approach could potentially be generalized to other disease states and immunological phenotypes. Broadly in line with IMGT annotations, most TCR beta V segments showed up in productive rearrangements about 90% or about 30% of the time in an earlier analysis of a few hundred of the donors. Strong co-occurrence of HLA alleles, especially DR and DQ, made assigning TCR associations to individual alleles difficult. In a later analysis, several top co-occurrence clusters were reported to appear linked to parvovirus B19, influenza, CMV and Epstein-Barr virus. Most TCR sequences were observed very rarely across donors, whereas some public TCRs were present in many individuals. According to a later analysis, TCR association rates differed among HLA loci, with DRB1 alleles showing the most associated TCRs and HLA-C alleles showing the fewest. Only TCR beta chains were sequenced in this cohort, and the absence of alpha or paired-chain data limited detectable features. A later analysis found that most CMV-associated TCR beta chains appeared HLA-restricted, with HLA associations seemingly driven largely by CMV exposure. Presence/absence analyses assumed roughly uniform sequencing depth across donors, an assumption that may not hold. In the study, some 160 TCR beta chains were listed as associated with cytomegalovirus. Because counts were too low, about 15 rarely observed V segments, including chromosome 9 orphons, were left out of the earlier analysis of approximately 500 of the donors. Correlated functional status among segregating V segments might be attributable to linkage disequilibrium, but an unknown experimental factor could not be ruled out. The sequencing pipeline was judged likely to have produced a cluster of highly shared sequence variants as a technical artifact. Cytomegalovirus status was reported to be diagnosed by the classifier with high specificity and sensitivity in both the original and validation cohorts. A further reported finding was that TCR beta sequences accurately predicted the HLA-A and HLA-B alleles for most subjects in the first cohort. In a later genetic analysis, fewer N-insertions in productive TCRs were reported among donors in an Asian-associated ancestry cluster than the roughly 700-donor mean. At a false discovery rate of 0.05, a later analysis linked 15,000 to 20,000 TCR beta sequences to specific HLA alleles. In vitro tests confirmed that a few of the cytomegalovirus-associated TCR beta chains recognize cytomegalovirus antigens.

This receptor chain uses TRBV29-1 and TRBJ2-5, with the D gene not confidently named. The TCR comes from a man between 18 and 29 years old in good health and CMV-seropositive. The material sequenced was PBMCs. The CDR3 has the sequence CSAYQETQYF. The DNA is as follows: TGCAGCGCCTACCAAGAGACCCAGTACTTC.